This is a list of T cell receptor beta chains from one sample in a study of OX40 agonist ivuxolimab in advanced cancers. The table came from immunoSEQ multiplex PCR; TCRdb's copy has only in-frame clones and leaves some out. Altogether about 43,000 clones are present, approximately 80% being singletons, with the ten largest covering about 4%. Sequencing was performed on CD4+ or CD8+ T cells sorted from blood, taken in a trial of the OX40 agonist ivuxolimab. The source is an adult with an advanced solid tumor such as melanoma, head and neck, liver or kidney cancer. CDR3s include the opening cysteine and the closing phenylalanine or tryptophan. A D gene is named only where the DNA matches it firmly. Clone size is given for some rows only: seen once, a few or many times, or a class if the clone is expanded.

j_call	v_call	clone_size	d_call	cdr3_aa	cdr3_nt
TRBJ1-1	TRBV7-3	NA	NA	CASSLGANTEAFF	TGTGCCAGCAGCTTAGGCGCCAACACTGAAGCTTTCTTT
TRBJ2-5	TRBV5-8	NA	NA	CASSPRETQYF	TGTGCCAGCAGTCCTCGGGAGACCCAGTACTTC
TRBJ2-2	TRBV4-1	few	NA	CASQPLRLVAGELFF	TGCGCCAGTCAGCCCCTTCGACTAGTCGCCGGGGAGCTGTTTTTT
TRBJ2-3	TRBV7-9	NA	TRBD1	CAWDSSDTQYF	TGTGCCTGGGACAGTTCAGATACGCAGTATTTT
TRBJ1-6	TRBV11-2	NA	NA	CAGSSSYNSPLHF	TGTGCCGGGTCAAGCTCCTATAATTCACCCCTCCACTTT
TRBJ1-1	TRBV11-2	NA	TRBD1	CASSLQGNGGTEAFF	TGTGCCAGCAGTCTACAGGGGAATGGTGGCACTGAAGCTTTCTTT
TRBJ2-5	TRBV5-5	few	NA	CASSLNDGVNQETQYF	TGTGCCAGCAGCTTGAATGACGGTGTCAACCAAGAGACCCAGTACTTC
TRBJ2-3	TRBV2	NA	NA	CASSEYQVTDTQYF	TGTGCCAGCAGTGAATATCAGGTCACAGATACGCAGTATTTT
TRBJ1-6	TRBV28	NA	NA	CASSRGQTTLKSLHF	TGTGCCAGCAGCCGAGGTCAGACGACCTTAAAATCCCTCCACTTT
TRBJ1-1	TRBV14	NA	TRBD1	CASSQVTGGLNTEAFF	TGTGCCAGCAGCCAAGTAACAGGGGGCTTGAACACTGAAGCTTTCTTT
TRBJ2-7	TRBV7-8	NA	TRBD1	CASSLNSATGAYEQYF	TGTGCCAGCAGCTTAAATTCAGCGACAGGGGCCTACGAGCAGTACTTC
TRBJ2-1	TRBV7-3	few	TRBD2	CASSPYLAGLYNEQFF	TGTGCCAGCAGCCCCTATCTAGCGGGACTCTACAATGAGCAGTTCTTC
TRBJ2-5	TRBV10-3	NA	NA	CAISVGQGIETQYF	TGTGCCATCAGTGTCGGGCAGGGGATTGAGACCCAGTACTTC
TRBJ2-7	TRBV10-3	NA	TRBD2	CAISESGREYSYEQYF	TGTGCCATCAGTGAGTCGGGGAGGGAATATTCCTACGAGCAGTACTTC
TRBJ1-2	TRBV2	NA	NA	CASNLRHGGYTF	TGTGCCAGCAACTTACGGCACGGGGGCTACACCTTC
TRBJ2-1	TRBV7-2	NA	NA	CASSSTPGQNYNEQFF	TGTGCCAGCAGCTCCACCCCGGGACAAAACTACAATGAGCAGTTCTTC
TRBJ2-1	TRBV18	NA	NA	CASSRQSRQSALYNEQFF	TGTGCCAGCTCACGACAGAGTCGACAGTCAGCCTTGTACAATGAGCAGTTCTTC
TRBJ2-5	TRBV27	NA	TRBD2	CASSTGLAGMQETQYF	TGTGCCAGCAGTACGGGACTAGCGGGAATGCAAGAGACCCAGTACTTC
TRBJ1-2	TRBV10-3	NA	NA	CAISESGNYGYTF	TGTGCCATCAGTGAGTCAGGGAACTATGGCTACACCTTC
TRBJ1-2	TRBV5-1	NA	NA	CASSPNKGEVGYTF	TGCGCCAGCAGCCCGAATAAGGGGGAGGTTGGCTACACCTTC
TRBJ1-2	TRBV27	NA	NA	CASSFYGSDGYTF	TGTGCCAGCAGTTTTTACGGTTCTGACGGCTACACCTTC
TRBJ1-4	TRBV7-9	NA	TRBD1	CASSLGGQRSEKLFF	TGTGCCAGCAGCTTAGGGGGACAGAGGAGTGAAAAACTGTTTTTT
TRBJ2-7	TRBV28	NA	NA	CASRQGNYEQYF	TGTGCCAGCAGGCAGGGTAATTACGAGCAGTACTTC
TRBJ1-2	TRBV5-1	few	NA	CASSRGDYGYTF	TGCGCCAGCAGCCGGGGTGACTATGGCTACACCTTC
TRBJ2-1	TRBV5-1	once	NA	CASKQGGNNEQFF	TGCGCCAGCAAACAGGGCGGGAACAATGAGCAGTTCTTC
TRBJ2-1	TRBV5-1	NA	TRBD1	CASSSSGQGVGNEQFF	TGCGCCAGCAGCTCCTCGGGACAGGGGGTGGGAAATGAGCAGTTCTTC
TRBJ2-2	TRBV14	NA	NA	CASSRRSGGTNTGELFF	TGTGCCAGCAGCCGAAGGTCCGGGGGAACTAACACCGGGGAGCTGTTTTTT
TRBJ1-5	TRBV28	few	NA	CASTPGRSNQPQHF	TGTGCCAGCACACCGGGTAGAAGCAATCAGCCCCAGCATTTT
TRBJ1-5	TRBV28	NA	NA	CATRTPYSNQPQHF	TGTGCCACCCGGACACCCTATAGCAATCAGCCCCAGCATTTT
TRBJ2-2	TRBV18	once	TRBD2	CASYPGLGDTGELFF	TGTGCCAGCTATCCGGGACTAGGGGACACCGGGGAGCTGTTTTTT
TRBJ1-1	TRBV4-2	few	NA	CASSQEGTSAFF	TGTGCCAGCAGCCAAGAAGGGACATCAGCTTTCTTT
TRBJ1-6	TRBV7-2	NA	TRBD1	CASSSRDRRNSPLHF	TGTGCCAGCAGCTCCCGGGACAGGAGAAATTCACCCCTCCACTTT
TRBJ1-1	TRBV11-3	NA	TRBD1	CASSLNRGSTEAFF	TGTGCCAGCAGCCTGAACAGGGGGAGCACTGAAGCTTTCTTT
TRBJ1-5	TRBV27	NA	NA	CASSSRLEGQPQHF	TGTGCCAGCAGTTCGCGTTTGGAGGGCCAGCCCCAGCATTTT
TRBJ1-1	TRBV29-1	NA	TRBD1	CSALQGAAEAFF	TGCAGCGCCCTACAGGGGGCGGCTGAAGCTTTCTTT
TRBJ2-7	TRBV27	NA	NA	CASRGLSSYEQYF	TGTGCCAGCAGGGGTCTTAGCTCCTACGAGCAGTACTTC
TRBJ1-2	TRBV5-6	NA	NA	CASSLAGQIYGYTF	TGTGCCAGCAGCTTGGCCGGCCAAATCTATGGCTACACCTTC
TRBJ2-3	TRBV7-6	NA	NA	CASSRSTGNLDTQYF	TGTGCCAGCAGCCGCTCAACGGGGAACCTAGATACGCAGTATTTT
TRBJ2-1	TRBV28	NA	NA	CASSEMRGRNNEQFF	TGTGCCAGCAGTGAGATGAGGGGCCGGAACAATGAGCAGTTCTTC
TRBJ2-7	TRBV5-1	NA	NA	CASSDGQTAQYF	TGCGCCAGCAGCGACGGGCAGACGGCGCAGTACTTC
TRBJ2-7	TRBV7-9	NA	NA	CASSAPEGGSYEQYF	TGTGCCAGTAGCGCACCGGAGGGGGGATCCTACGAGCAGTACTTC
TRBJ1-1	TRBV7-3	NA	NA	CASSGDPNTEAFF	TGTGCCAGCAGCGGGGATCCGAACACTGAAGCTTTCTTT
TRBJ2-1	TRBV19	NA	TRBD2	CASSILTSGGRNEQFF	TGTGCCAGTAGTATCCTAACTAGCGGGGGTCGGAATGAGCAGTTCTTC
TRBJ2-7	TRBV4-3	NA	NA	CASSQESAGPYEQYF	TGCGCCAGCAGCCAAGAGAGCGCAGGGCCCTACGAGCAGTACTTC
TRBJ1-2	TRBV6-6	NA	TRBD1	CASSSIGTGNYGYTF	TGTGCCAGCAGTTCCATCGGGACAGGGAACTATGGCTACACCTTC
TRBJ2-5	TRBV29-1	NA	NA	CSASWTEETQYF	TGCAGCGCTTCATGGACAGAAGAGACCCAGTACTTC
TRBJ2-7	TRBV6-1	NA	NA	CASSARTEGRLYEQYF	TGTGCCAGCAGTGCCCGGACTGAGGGACGTCTCTACGAGCAGTACTTC
TRBJ2-2	TRBV7-2	NA	NA	CASSLVRRNTGELFF	TGTGCCAGCAGCTTAGTAAGGAGGAACACCGGGGAGCTGTTTTTT
TRBJ2-1	TRBV9	NA	TRBD2	CASSPGGGPTLAYNEQFF	TGTGCCAGCAGCCCCGGGGGGGGACCCACGTTAGCCTACAATGAGCAGTTCTTC
TRBJ2-1	TRBV7-6	NA	NA	CASSSWTGSTYNEQFF	TGTGCCAGCAGCTCCTGGACTGGAAGCACCTACAATGAGCAGTTCTTC
TRBJ1-1	TRBV11-2	NA	NA	CASSSRTRPNTEAFF	TGTGCCAGCAGCTCGAGGACCCGGCCGAACACTGAAGCTTTCTTT
TRBJ2-1	TRBV7-3	once	NA	CASSLAQGSSYNEQFF	TGTGCCAGCAGCTTAGCCCAAGGAAGCTCCTACAATGAGCAGTTCTTC
TRBJ1-1	TRBV11-3	once	NA	CASSSNLNTEAFF	TGTGCCAGCAGCTCCAACCTGAACACTGAAGCTTTCTTT
TRBJ2-4	TRBV19	NA	NA	CASMGQANGENIQYF	TGTGCCAGTATGGGGCAGGCGAATGGGGAAAACATTCAGTACTTC
TRBJ1-2	TRBV7-2	NA	NA	CASSFYMQGNYGYTF	TGTGCCAGCAGCTTCTATATGCAGGGCAACTATGGCTACACCTTC
TRBJ2-7	TRBV27	NA	NA	CASSRRQNYEQYF	TGTGCCAGCAGTAGGAGACAGAATTACGAGCAGTACTTC
TRBJ2-7	TRBV19	NA	TRBD2	CASSTGTSGSHEQYF	TGTGCCAGTAGTACGGGGACTAGCGGGAGCCACGAGCAGTACTTC
TRBJ1-6	TRBV7-9	NA	NA	CASSGSNSPLHF	TGTGCCAGCAGCGGGAGTAATTCACCCCTCCACTTT